These T cell receptor beta chains were read from a single sample in a study of blood T cell repertoires in COVID-19. Measured with immunoSEQ multiplex PCR; TCRdb has only the in-frame clones, and not every one. Of approximately 35,000 clones listed, roughly 85% are singletons. Sequenced input: peripheral blood. All receptors derive from a man older than 75 with active COVID-19. CDR3s include the opening cysteine and the closing phenylalanine or tryptophan. D genes are given only for firm matches. Clone size is shown for a subset of rows, as once, few, many or a class of expanded clone.

few,TRBV6-1,TRBJ1-2,NA,CASSEHRMDGYTF,TGTGCCAGCAGTGAACACAGGATGGACGGCTACACCTTC
NA,TRBV7-8,TRBJ2-1,TRBD2,CASSQLAGGPMNEQFF,TGTGCCAGCAGCCAACTAGCGGGGGGGCCAATGAATGAGCAGTTCTTC
NA,TRBV5-1,TRBJ1-2,TRBD1,CASSDRQGGLVYGYTF,TGCGCCAGCAGCGATCGACAGGGGGGGCTTGTCTATGGCTACACCTTC
once,TRBV7-2,TRBJ2-3,TRBD2,CASSLGFQRGAGDTQYF,TGTGCCAGCAGCTTAGGCTTCCAGCGGGGGGCCGGAGATACGCAGTATTTT
NA,TRBV28,TRBJ1-5,TRBD1,CASITGGQPQHF,TGTGCCAGCATAACAGGGGGGCAGCCCCAGCATTTT
NA,TRBV21-1,TRBJ1-6,NA,CASSKLRGQGDNSPLHF,TGTGCCAGCAGCAAATTAAGAGGACAGGGCGATAATTCACCCCTCCACTTT
NA,TRBV19,TRBJ2-1,NA,CASSILVQGEQFF,TGTGCCAGTAGTATACTAGTTCAGGGTGAGCAGTTCTTC
NA,TRBV7-2,TRBJ2-3,TRBD2,CASSFGGRLDTQYF,TGTGCCAGCAGCTTCGGGGGGAGATTGGATACGCAGTATTTT
NA,TRBV5-5,TRBJ2-1,TRBD1,CASSFFWDRVYNEQFF,TGTGCCAGCAGCTTTTTCTGGGACAGGGTTTACAATGAGCAGTTCTTC
NA,TRBV19,TRBJ2-3,NA,CASSVGQGMDTQYF,TGTGCCAGTAGTGTAGGGCAGGGGATGGATACGCAGTATTTT